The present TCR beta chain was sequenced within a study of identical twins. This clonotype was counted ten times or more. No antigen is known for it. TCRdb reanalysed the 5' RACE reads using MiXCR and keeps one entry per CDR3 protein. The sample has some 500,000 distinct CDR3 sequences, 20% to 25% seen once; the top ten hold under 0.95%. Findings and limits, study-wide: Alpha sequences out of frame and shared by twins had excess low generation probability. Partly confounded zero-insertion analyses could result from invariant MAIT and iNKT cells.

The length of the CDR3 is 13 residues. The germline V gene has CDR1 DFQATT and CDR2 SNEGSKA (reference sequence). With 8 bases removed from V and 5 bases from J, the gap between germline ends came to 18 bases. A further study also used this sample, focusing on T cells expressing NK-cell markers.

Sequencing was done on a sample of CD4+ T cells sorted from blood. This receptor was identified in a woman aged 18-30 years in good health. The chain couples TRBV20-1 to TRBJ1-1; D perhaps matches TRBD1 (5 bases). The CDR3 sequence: CSPRGRAGTEAFF. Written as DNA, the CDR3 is TGCAGTCCGAGGGGCAGGGCTGGGACTGAAGCTTTCTTT.